A selection of T cell receptor beta chains follows, all from one sample in a study of cytomegalovirus exposure and HLA in healthy donors. The method was immunoSEQ multiplex PCR; TCRdb's version includes in-frame clones alone and lacks a portion of them. This sample carries 150,000 to 200,000 clones, 70% to 90% of them seen once, and the ten largest clones take approximately 8.5%. The sample was PBMCs. These receptors all stem from a man aged 18-30 years in good health and CMV-seropositive. CDR3s include the opening cysteine and the closing phenylalanine or tryptophan. D genes are given only for firm matches. Rows may omit the clone size; those that give it use once, few, many or a size class.

j_gene | d_gene | abundance | v_gene | CDR3nt | CDR3aa
TRBJ2-5 | TRBD1 | . | TRBV5-8 | TGTGCCAGCAGCTTCATGAGACAGGGACAAGAGACCCAGTACTTC | CASSFMRQGQETQYF
TRBJ2-1 | TRBD1 | . | TRBV5-1 | TGCGCCAGCAGCGTCGGGACAGGGGTTTCCAATGAGCAGTTCTTC | CASSVGTGVSNEQFF
TRBJ1-3 | TRBD1 | . | TRBV19 | TGTGCCAGTAGGGGACAGTACTCTGGAAACACCATATATTTT | CASRGQYSGNTIYF
TRBJ2-5 | . | . | TRBV2 | TGTGCCAGCAATCGGGACATAGGGGAGACCCAGTACTTC | CASNRDIGETQYF
TRBJ2-1 | TRBD2 | . | TRBV2 | TGTGCCAACGAGGCGGAGCGGGGGGGTAATGAGCAGTTCTTC | CANEAERGGNEQFF
TRBJ2-7 | TRBD2 | few | TRBV10-3 | TGTGCCATCAGTAATGCGAAGGTAGCGGGGGGAACCTACGAGCAGTACTTC | CAISNAKVAGGTYEQYF
TRBJ2-1 | TRBD2 | few | TRBV2 | TGTGCCAGCAGTGTTAAACCGGGACTAGAGGCCAATCAGCAGTTCTTC | CASSVKPGLEANQQFF
TRBJ2-4 | TRBD1 | . | TRBV4-1 | TGCGCCAGCAGCCAGCCTGGGACAGGGGGGGCCAAAAACATTCAGTACTTC | CASSQPGTGGAKNIQYF
TRBJ1-3 | . | . | TRBV27 | TGTGCCAGCAGTCCGCTTGCGGGGGGCTCTGGAAACACCATATATTTT | CASSPLAGGSGNTIYF
TRBJ2-4 | . | . | TRBV15 | TGTGCCACCAGCAGAGTGCGGCAGGGCAGGGAGGACTTC | CATSRVRQGREDF
TRBJ2-1 | TRBD2 | . | TRBV5-4 | TGTGCCAGCAGCGCCACTTTGGCGGGGGGGCGGGATGAGCAGTTCTTC | CASSATLAGGRDEQFF
TRBJ1-1 | TRBD1 | few | TRBV5-1 | TGCGCCAGTACGACAGGGGGAGGCACTGAAGCTTTCTTT | CASTTGGGTEAFF
TRBJ1-1 | . | . | TRBV5-4 | TGTGCCAGCAGCCGCGAGGGAGGAAGCACTGAAGCTTTCTTT | CASSREGGSTEAFF
TRBJ2-5 | . | . | TRBV2 | TGTGCCAGCGTACGGACGGAACTCAGGGTGGGAGAGACCCAGTACTTC | CASVRTELRVGETQYF
TRBJ1-4 | TRBD1 | . | TRBV27 | TGTGCCAGCAGTGGAAGACAGGGAACTAATGAAAAACTGTTTTTT | CASSGRQGTNEKLFF
TRBJ2-7 | TRBD1 | . | TRBV5-1 | TGCGCCAGCAGACGGGGACAGGCCCTAGCCTACGAGCAGTACTTC | CASRRGQALAYEQYF
TRBJ2-7 | . | . | TRBV5-4 | TGTGCCAGCAGGTTCGGGGTGACGGGTGCCTACGAGCAGTACTTC | CASRFGVTGAYEQYF
TRBJ2-7 | TRBD1 | . | TRBV5-1 | TGCGCCAGCAGCTTTACCGGACAGGCCTACGAGCAGTACTTC | CASSFTGQAYEQYF
TRBJ1-1 | . | . | TRBV6-6 | TGTGCCAGCACCGATCGGAGCGGGAACACTGAAGCTTTCTTT | CASTDRSGNTEAFF
TRBJ1-1 | . | . | TRBV6-5 | TGTGCCAGCAGTTACGCCCCGGGGGAGAACACTGAAGCTTTCTTT | CASSYAPGENTEAFF